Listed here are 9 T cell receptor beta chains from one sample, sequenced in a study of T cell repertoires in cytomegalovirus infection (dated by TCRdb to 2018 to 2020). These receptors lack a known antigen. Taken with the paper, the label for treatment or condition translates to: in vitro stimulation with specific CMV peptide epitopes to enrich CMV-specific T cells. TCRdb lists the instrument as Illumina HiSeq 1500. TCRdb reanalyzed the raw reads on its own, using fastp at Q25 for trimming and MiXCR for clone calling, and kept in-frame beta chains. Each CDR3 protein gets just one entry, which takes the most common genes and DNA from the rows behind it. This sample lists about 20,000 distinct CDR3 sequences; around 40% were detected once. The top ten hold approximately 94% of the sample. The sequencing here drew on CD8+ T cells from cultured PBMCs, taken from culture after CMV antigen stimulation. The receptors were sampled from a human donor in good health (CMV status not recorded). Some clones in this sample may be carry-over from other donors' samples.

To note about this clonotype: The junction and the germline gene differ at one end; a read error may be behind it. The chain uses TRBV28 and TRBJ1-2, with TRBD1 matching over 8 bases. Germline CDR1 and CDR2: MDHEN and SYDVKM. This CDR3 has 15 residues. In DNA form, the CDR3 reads TGTGTCAGCAGGAGACAGGGGTCCCCAAACTATGGCTACACCTTC. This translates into CVSRRQGSPNYGYTF.

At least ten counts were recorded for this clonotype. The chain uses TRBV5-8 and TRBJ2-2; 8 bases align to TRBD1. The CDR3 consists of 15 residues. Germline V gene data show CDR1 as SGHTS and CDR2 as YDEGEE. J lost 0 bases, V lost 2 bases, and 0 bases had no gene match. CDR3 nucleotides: TGTGCCAGCAGCTTACAGGGGGCGAACACCGGGGAGCTGTTTTTT. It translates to CASSLQGANTGELFF.

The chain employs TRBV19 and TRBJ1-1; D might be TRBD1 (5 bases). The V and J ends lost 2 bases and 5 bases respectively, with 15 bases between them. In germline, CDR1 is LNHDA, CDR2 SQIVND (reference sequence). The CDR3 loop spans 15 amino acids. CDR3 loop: CASSIFGEGMTEAFF. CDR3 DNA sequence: TGTGCCAGTAGTATATTTGGGGAGGGGATGACTGAAGCTTTCTTT.

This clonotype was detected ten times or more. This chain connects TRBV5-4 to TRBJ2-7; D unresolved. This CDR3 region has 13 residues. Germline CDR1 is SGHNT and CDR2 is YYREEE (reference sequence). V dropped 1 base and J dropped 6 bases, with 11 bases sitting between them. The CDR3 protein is CASSLNKLGEQYF. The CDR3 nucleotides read TGTGCCAGCAGCTTGAATAAATTGGGCGAGCAGTACTTC.

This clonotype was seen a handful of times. The CDR3 protein is CASSESGFNQETQYF. The CDR3 DNA sequence: TGTGCCAGCAGTGAATCGGGCTTTAATCAAGAGACCCAGTACTTC. The rearrangement links TRBV25-1 to TRBJ2-5; D not resolved. Trimming shortened V by 1 base and J by 2 bases, and 11 bases separated the two germline ends. The CDR3 runs 15 residues. CDR1 and CDR2 from the germline V gene are MGHDK and SYGVNS.

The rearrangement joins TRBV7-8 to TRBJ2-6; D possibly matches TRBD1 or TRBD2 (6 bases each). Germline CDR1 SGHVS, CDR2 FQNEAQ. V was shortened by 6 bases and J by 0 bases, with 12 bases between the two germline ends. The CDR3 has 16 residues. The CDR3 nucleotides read TGTGCCAGCAGTAGCGGACAGAGCTCTGGGGCCAACGTCCTGACTTTC. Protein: CASSSGQSSGANVLTF.

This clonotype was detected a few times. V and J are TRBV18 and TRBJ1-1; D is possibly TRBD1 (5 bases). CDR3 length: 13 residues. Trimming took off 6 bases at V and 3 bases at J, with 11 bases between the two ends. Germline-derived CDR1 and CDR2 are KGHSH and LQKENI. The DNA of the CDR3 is TGTGCCAGCTCCGTGGTCAGGGACACTGAAGCTTTCTTT. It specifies CASSVVRDTEAFF.

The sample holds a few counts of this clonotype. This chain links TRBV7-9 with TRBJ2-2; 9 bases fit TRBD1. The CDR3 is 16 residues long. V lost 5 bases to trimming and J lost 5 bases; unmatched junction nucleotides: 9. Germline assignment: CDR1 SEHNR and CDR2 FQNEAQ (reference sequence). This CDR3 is CASSPTGGTRTGELFF. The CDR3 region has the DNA TGTGCCAGCAGCCCAACAGGGGGCACGCGAACCGGGGAGCTGTTTTTT.

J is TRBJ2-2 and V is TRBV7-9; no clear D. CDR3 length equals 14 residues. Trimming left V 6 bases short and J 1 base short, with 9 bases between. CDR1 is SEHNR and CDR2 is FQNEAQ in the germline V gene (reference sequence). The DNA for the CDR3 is TGTGCCAGCAGAAACGGCGGGAACACCGGGGAGCTGTTTTTT. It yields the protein CASRNGGNTGELFF.